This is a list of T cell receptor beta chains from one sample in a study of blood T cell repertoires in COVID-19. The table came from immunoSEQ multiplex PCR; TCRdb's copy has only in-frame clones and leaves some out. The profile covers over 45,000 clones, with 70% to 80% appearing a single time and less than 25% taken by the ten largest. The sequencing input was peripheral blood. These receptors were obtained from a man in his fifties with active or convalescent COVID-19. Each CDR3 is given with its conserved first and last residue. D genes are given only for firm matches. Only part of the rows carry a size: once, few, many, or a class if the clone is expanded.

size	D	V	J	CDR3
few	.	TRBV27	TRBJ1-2	CATSNRVGGYTF
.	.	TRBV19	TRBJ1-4	CASSMETWEKLFF
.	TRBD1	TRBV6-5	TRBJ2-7	CASSQTGGKYEQYF
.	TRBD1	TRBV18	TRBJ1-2	CASSRQGREDGYTF
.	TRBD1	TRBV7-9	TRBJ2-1	CASSIQGAGDNEQFF
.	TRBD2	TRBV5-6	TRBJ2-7	CASSQLLRGAGQYF
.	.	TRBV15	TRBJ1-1	CATSRDTKDFWVGGAFF
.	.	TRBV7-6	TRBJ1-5	CASSLEHNQPQHF
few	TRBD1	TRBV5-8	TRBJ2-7	CASSLGTGGYHEQYF
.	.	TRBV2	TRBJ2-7	CASSAGSVDTYEQYF
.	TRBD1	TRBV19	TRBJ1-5	CASNFSPGQVSNQPQHF
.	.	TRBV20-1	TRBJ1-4	CSASVANEKLFF
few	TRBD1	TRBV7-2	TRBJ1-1	CASSLRDRIRYTEAFF
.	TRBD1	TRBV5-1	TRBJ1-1	CASSWTGQDTEAFF
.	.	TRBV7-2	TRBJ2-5	CASSLMGTKETQYF
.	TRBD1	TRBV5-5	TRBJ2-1	CASSPERQGKFF
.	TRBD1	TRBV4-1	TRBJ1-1	CASSRQGLSTEAFF
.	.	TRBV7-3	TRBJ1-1	CASANRGGTEAFF
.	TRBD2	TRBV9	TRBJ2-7	CASSVGGGSPYEQYF
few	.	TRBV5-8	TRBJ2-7	CASGRTGEQYF
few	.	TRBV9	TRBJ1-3	CASSPRRGIDTIYF
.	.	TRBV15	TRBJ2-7	CATSRGGLSYEQYF
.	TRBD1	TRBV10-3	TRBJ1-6	CAISETGQGDSPLHF